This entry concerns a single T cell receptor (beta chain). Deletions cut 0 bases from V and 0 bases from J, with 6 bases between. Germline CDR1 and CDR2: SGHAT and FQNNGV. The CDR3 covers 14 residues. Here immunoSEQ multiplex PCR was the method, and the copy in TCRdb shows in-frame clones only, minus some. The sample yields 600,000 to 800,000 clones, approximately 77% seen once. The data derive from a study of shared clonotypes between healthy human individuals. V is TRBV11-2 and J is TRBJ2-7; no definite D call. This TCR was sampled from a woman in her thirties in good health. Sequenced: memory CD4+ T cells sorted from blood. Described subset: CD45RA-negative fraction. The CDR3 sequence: CASSLDRHSYEQYF. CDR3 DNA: TGTGCCAGCAGCTTAGATCGACACTCCTACGAGCAGTACTTC.